The 32 T cell receptor beta chains reported below all come from one sample, sequenced in a study of cytomegalovirus exposure and HLA in healthy donors. In the PCR, 60 Vbeta and 13 Jbeta primers were used. Method: immunoSEQ multiplex PCR; TCRdb's copy keeps in-frame clones and lacks some. This table holds 130,000 to 150,000 clones, 60% to 80% found once. Sequenced input: PBMCs. Receptors were obtained from a woman between 35 and 50 years old in good health and CMV-seropositive.

The chain couples TRBV7-9 to TRBJ1-1, with no clear D. The CDR3 has 14 residues. Germline lookup yields CDR1 SEHNR and CDR2 FQNEAQ (reference sequence). Trimming cost V 2 bases and J 4 bases, with 11 bases left between them. This CDR3 reads CASSLLLPGTEAFF. The CDR3 DNA follows: TGTGCCAGCAGCTTACTCCTACCAGGCACTGAAGCTTTCTTT.

The chain employs TRBV28 and TRBJ1-2; 9 bases are shared with TRBD1. Germline V lookup: CDR1 MDHEN, CDR2 SYDVKM. There are 14 residues in the CDR3. The J segment lost 5 bases and the V segment lost 10 bases, leaving 11 bases of the junction unmatched. This CDR3 is CAIDPGTGPYGYTF. Here the CDR3 DNA reads TGTGCCATCGACCCAGGGACAGGGCCTTATGGCTACACCTTC.

The chain has TRBV2 and TRBJ1-1; possible D gene TRBD1, 5 bases. This CDR3 has 14 amino acids. Germline CDR1 is SNHLY and CDR2 is FYNNEI. The V gene lost 6 bases and the J gene lost 0 bases, with 11 bases spanning the gap. CDR3 region: CASRGWGVNTEAFF. Here the CDR3 DNA reads TGTGCCAGCAGGGGCTGGGGGGTGAACACTGAAGCTTTCTTT.

The rearrangement links TRBV7-3 to TRBJ1-2; TRBD1 is a possible D gene (5 bases). This CDR3 region has 14 residues. The V and J ends lost 4 bases and 8 bases respectively, with 17 bases between them. Germline-derived CDR1 and CDR2 are SGHTA and FQGTGA. The CDR3, as DNA: TGTGCCAGCAGCTACGGACCCTCCGGGGGGGGCTACACCTTC. Translating it yields CASSYGPSGGGYTF.

This chain connects TRBV2 to TRBJ2-5; perhaps TRBD2 as D (5 bases). V shed 6 bases and J shed 11 bases, with 19 bases lying between them. The CDR3 length is 13 residues. Germline CDR1 and CDR2: SNHLY and FYNNEI. This chain's CDR3 is CASSGVGQVEQYF. CDR3 DNA sequence: TGTGCCAGCAGCGGGGTTGGGCAGGTGGAGCAGTACTTC.

The gene calls are TRBV7-2 and TRBJ2-5; TRBD2 might be the D (6 bases). This CDR3 is 12 amino acids long. The V end was cut by 4 bases, the J end by 10 bases, with 13 bases between. Germline V gene sequence: CDR1 SGHTA, CDR2 FQGNSA. Here the CDR3 DNA reads TGTGCCAGCAGCTCCATCCAGGGAGGCCAGTACTTC. Protein product: CASSSIQGGQYF.

V is TRBV28 and J is TRBJ2-7; D possibly corresponds to TRBD2 (5 bases). V was cut by 7 bases and J by 2 bases, with 18 bases left in between. Per germline, CDR1 MDHEN and CDR2 SYDVKM. The CDR3 sequence is 15 residues long. For the CDR3, the DNA is TGTGCCAGCATGTCGAGGGCAGACAAGACCTACGAGCAGTACTTC. It specifies CASMSRADKTYEQYF.

This clone has only one observation. J is TRBJ2-2 and V is TRBV6-1; tentative D call: TRBD1 (5 bases). The CDR3 consists of 15 residues. Trimming removed 2 bases at V and 6 bases at J, with 13 bases between. Germline values: CDR1 MNHNS, CDR2 SASEGT. CDR3 sequence: CASSERQGGSGELFF. For the CDR3, the DNA is TGTGCCAGCAGTGAACGGCAGGGCGGCTCCGGGGAGCTGTTTTTT.

V gene TRBV29-1 combines with J gene TRBJ2-3, with TRBD1 matching over 8 bases. V shed 6 bases, J shed 1 base, and the junction held 6 bases outside the gene matches. CDR1 and CDR2 (germline): SQVTM, ANQGSEA. The CDR3 runs 14 residues. This chain's CDR3 is CSVILTGGTDTQYF. The CDR3 DNA is TGCAGCGTAATACTGACAGGGGGCACAGATACGCAGTATTTT.

V gene TRBV7-3 combines with J gene TRBJ2-2; 14 bases fit TRBD2. The germline gives CDR1 SGHTA, CDR2 FQGTGA. The length of the CDR3 is 19 residues. V was pared by 0 bases and J by 0 bases, with 3 bases of the junction left unmatched. DNA for the CDR3: TGTGCCAGCAGCTTAACGGGACTAGCGGGGGCCCCGAACACCGGGGAGCTGTTTTTT. Its protein is CASSLTGLAGAPNTGELFF.

This clone turned up a few times. The rearrangement uses TRBV7-2 and TRBJ1-6; D might be TRBD1 (5 bases). The V and J ends lost 1 base and 9 bases respectively, with 13 bases between them. CDR3 length equals 15 residues. Germline CDR1 SGHTA, CDR2 FQGNSA. In DNA form, the CDR3 reads TGTGCCAGCAGCTTAGACGGACAAGTGTCTTCACCCCTCCACTTT. The encoded protein is CASSLDGQVSSPLHF.

The V call is TRBV2, the J call TRBJ1-1, with D unresolved. V lost 4 bases, J lost 0 bases, and 3 bases lay in between. The length of the CDR3 is 12 residues. CDR1 is SNHLY, CDR2 FYNNEI, per germline. The CDR3 DNA follows: TGTGCCAGCAGTGTCATGAACACTGAAGCTTTCTTT. It translates to CASSVMNTEAFF.

The gene calls are TRBV18 and TRBJ1-3; D is undetermined. CDR1 and CDR2 (germline): KGHSH, LQKENI. V was clipped by 2 bases and J by 0 bases, with 5 bases between them. This CDR3 comprises 14 residues. The CDR3 is CASSPGTSGNTIYF. DNA of the CDR3: TGTGCCAGCTCACCAGGCACCTCTGGAAACACCATATATTTT.

The chain uses TRBV2 and TRBJ1-1, with D possibly being TRBD1 (6 bases). The V gene's germline CDR1 is SNHLY and CDR2 FYNNEI. The CDR3 is made up of 14 amino acids. Deletions cut 6 bases from V and 0 bases from J, with 11 bases between. CDR3 in amino acids: CASRGTWMNTEAFF. CDR3 nucleotide sequence: TGTGCCAGCAGGGGGACATGGATGAACACTGAAGCTTTCTTT. Drawing the rest from reference TRBV2 and TRBJ1-1, the complete variable domain is EPEVTQTPSHQVTQMGQEVILRCVPISNHLYFYWYRQILGQKVEFLVSFYNNEISEKSEIFDDQFSVERPDGSNFTLKIRSTKLEDSAMYFCASRGTWMNTEAFFGQGTRLTVV.

This sequence joins TRBV4-2 and TRBJ1-3, with unresolved D. The CDR3 is 13 amino acids. Germline CDR1 LGHNA, CDR2 YNFKEQ. The germline V and J ends were trimmed by 0 bases and 8 bases, with 8 bases remaining between them. CDR3 nucleotides: TGTGCCAGCAGCCAAGAGCGGGGTGACACCATATATTTT. It specifies CASSQERGDTIYF.

J is TRBJ1-2 and V is TRBV19; D might be TRBD1 (6 bases). V lost 9 bases to trimming and J lost 6 bases, with 17 bases between them. The CDR3 runs 13 residues. In germline, CDR1 is LNHDA, CDR2 SQIVND (reference sequence). CDR3 protein: CARPGRTGNGYTF. The CDR3 bases are TGTGCCAGACCAGGGAGAACAGGGAATGGCTACACCTTC.

This chain uses TRBV10-3 with TRBJ2-5; perhaps TRBD2 as D (5 bases). The DNA end lines up better with TRBJ2-7; the J call may be wrong. Looked up from germline, CDR1 is ENHRY and CDR2 is SYGVKD. The CDR3 is 16 amino acids. CDR3 amino acids: CAISDLSRGRPYEQYF. The CDR3 DNA sequence: TGTGCCATCAGTGACCTTAGCCGGGGTAGGCCCTACGAGCAGTACTTC.

This clone was detected only once. The rearrangement links TRBV19 to TRBJ1-2; unclear D gene. The CDR3 spans 12 residues. Germline loops: CDR1 LNHDA, CDR2 SQIVND (reference sequence). Trimming stripped 8 bases from V and 8 bases from J, with 15 bases between. The CDR3 bases are TGTGCCAGTCGTAGGACTCCGGAGGGCTACACCTTC. Encoded protein: CASRRTPEGYTF.

The CDR3 loop is CASRRQGARGETQYF. CDR3 DNA: TGTGCCAGCAGGCGTCAGGGGGCGAGGGGGGAGACCCAGTACTTC. The chain links TRBV6-5 to TRBJ2-5, with 8 bases that match TRBD1. With V trimmed by 6 bases and J by 5 bases, 11 bases remained unmatched. The CDR3 loop spans 15 amino acids. Germline V gives CDR1 MNHEY, CDR2 SVGAGI.

The V and J genes are TRBV29-1 and TRBJ1-2; no clear D. CDR1 is SQVTM and CDR2 is ANQGSEA in the germline V gene. Trimming took off 8 bases at V and 3 bases at J, with 13 bases between the two ends. This CDR3 region has 12 residues. The CDR3 protein is CSFLIGDYGYTF. The CDR3 coding sequence is TGCAGCTTTCTAATCGGGGACTATGGCTACACCTTC.

The rearrangement uses TRBV15 and TRBJ2-7; D perhaps matches TRBD2 (5 bases). There are 18 residues in the CDR3. V dropped 3 bases and J dropped 0 bases, with 21 bases sitting between them. CDR1 is LNHNV and CDR2 is YYDKDF in the germline V gene (reference sequence). CDR3 region: CATSRGVVESGSSYEQYF. CDR3 nucleotide sequence: TGTGCCACCAGCAGGGGTGTCGTAGAGAGCGGAAGCTCCTACGAGCAGTACTTC.

This clone appeared once. The V gene is TRBV6-5, the J gene TRBJ2-5, with D maybe TRBD2 (7 bases). Near its end, the DNA agrees better with TRBJ2-7, so the J call may be wrong. In germline, CDR1 is MNHEY, CDR2 SVGAGI. The CDR3 has 14 amino acids. CDR3 amino acids: CASTKQGGGYEQYF. The CDR3, as DNA: TGTGCCAGCACTAAACAAGGGGGGGGTTACGAGCAGTACTTC.

This clone was seen only a few times. The chain joins TRBV28 to TRBJ1-2, with TRBD1 as a possible D gene (6 bases). Germline CDR1 MDHEN, CDR2 SYDVKM. The V end was cut by 1 base, the J end by 8 bases, with 11 bases between. The CDR3 totals 13 residues. CDR3 in DNA: TGTGCCAGCAGTTTATTTCCAGGGGAGGGCTACACCTTC. Protein: CASSLFPGEGYTF.

The genes are TRBV6-1 and TRBJ1-2; D call uncertain. The ends were cut back, 7 bases at V and 7 bases at J, with 16 bases in the middle. The CDR3 has 13 amino acids. Germline assignment: CDR1 MNHNS and CDR2 SASEGT. This CDR3 is CASMTPGEGGYTF. For the CDR3, the DNA is TGTGCCAGCATGACGCCCGGGGAGGGTGGCTACACCTTC.

The DNA for the CDR3 is TGTGCCAGCAGCGTAGGTCAAGGGCGGGGGACCTACGAGCAGTACTTC. This encodes CASSVGQGRGTYEQYF. The rearrangement joins TRBV9 to TRBJ2-7, with 7 nucleotides matching TRBD2. The V and J ends lost 0 bases and 2 bases, in that order; junction bases with no gene match: 8. Germline CDR1 and CDR2: SGDLS and YYNGEE. The CDR3 is 16 residues long.

The chain uses TRBV6-1 and TRBJ2-3; maybe TRBD2 (6 bases). Germline CDR1 is MNHNS and CDR2 is SASEGT. V was shortened by 0 bases and J by 1 base, with 11 bases between the two germline ends. The CDR3 has 16 amino acids. The CDR3 loop reads CASSEAVAAGTDTQYF. For the CDR3, the DNA is TGTGCCAGCAGTGAAGCGGTAGCGGCGGGCACAGATACGCAGTATTTT.

The rearrangement joins TRBV7-9 to TRBJ2-3, with D perhaps matching TRBD2 (6 bases). CDR3 length equals 13 residues. Trimming removed 6 bases from V and 1 base from J, with 8 bases in between. The germline CDR1 and CDR2 sequences are SEHNR and FQNEAQ (reference sequence). As DNA, the CDR3 is TGTGCCAGCAGGGCTAGCGGCACAGATACGCAGTATTTT. Encoded protein: CASRASGTDTQYF.

J is TRBJ1-6 and V is TRBV19; 7 bases map to TRBD1. Per the germline V gene, CDR1 is LNHDA and CDR2 is SQIVND (reference sequence). V shed 9 bases and J 0 bases; nucleotides not matched to a gene: 2. There are 14 residues in the CDR3. The chain's CDR3 is CASRDSSYNSPLHF. The CDR3 DNA follows: TGTGCCAGCCGGGACAGCTCCTATAATTCACCCCTCCACTTT.

This chain joins TRBV18 and TRBJ2-1; TRBD1 matches at 7 bases. The J segment lost 6 bases and the V segment lost 8 bases, leaving 7 bases of the junction unmatched. The CDR3 has 13 residues. Germline V gene sequence: CDR1 KGHSH, CDR2 LQKENI. CDR3 DNA: TGTGCCAGCCGACAGGGAGAAGGCAATGAGCAGTTCTTC. This translates into CASRQGEGNEQFF.

A few counts support this clone. The chain recombines TRBV7-9 with TRBJ1-1; possibly TRBD1 for D (5 bases). V gave up 2 bases and J gave up 2 bases, with 9 bases separating them. Germline CDR1 reads SEHNR; CDR2 reads FQNEAQ (reference sequence). There are 14 residues in the CDR3. Here the CDR3 reads CASSLQGGNTEAFF. The CDR3 DNA follows: TGTGCCAGCAGCTTACAGGGCGGCAACACTGAAGCTTTCTTT. Full variable domain (outside the CDR3, taken from reference TRBV7-9 and TRBJ1-1): DTGVSQNPRHKITKRGQNVTFRCDPISEHNRLYWYRQTLGQGPEFLTYFQNEAQLEKSRLLSDRFSAERPKGSFSTLEIQRTEQGDSAMYLCASSLQGGNTEAFFGQGTRLTVV.

The chain combines TRBV6-1 with TRBJ1-4; D is ambiguous. The germline gives CDR1 MNHNS, CDR2 SASEGT. The ends were cut back, 3 bases at V and 5 bases at J, with 7 bases in the middle. The CDR3 has 13 amino acids. The CDR3 here is CASSETKNEKLFF. CDR3 nucleotide sequence: TGTGCCAGCAGTGAGACAAAAAATGAAAAACTGTTTTTT.

J is TRBJ2-1 and V is TRBV25-1, with 7 bases fitting TRBD2. The CDR3 extends over 16 amino acids. Germline V gives CDR1 MGHDK, CDR2 SYGVNS. Losses at the gene ends were 6 bases for V and 2 bases for J; bases not matched to a gene: 10. CDR3 sequence reads: CASSDTGTNPYNEQFF. In DNA form, the CDR3 reads TGTGCCAGCAGCGACACCGGGACTAACCCCTACAATGAGCAGTTCTTC.